This is a list of T cell receptor beta chains from one sample in a study of cytomegalovirus exposure and HLA in healthy donors. TCRdb keeps only in-frame clones here, not all; method: immunoSEQ multiplex PCR. The table has more than 140,000 clones, around 73% seen once. Sequenced sample: PBMCs. The receptors were sampled from a female donor in good health and CMV-seronegative. Both conserved end residues are part of each CDR3. Each record gives: D gene, V gene, clone size, J gene, CDR3 protein, CDR3 DNA. The D gene is left open where the match is weak. Size is omitted from some rows. Given values are once, few, many or a class for expanded clones.

d_gene: TRBD2
v_gene: TRBV12-5
abundance: NA
j_gene: TRBJ2-7
CDR3aa: CASGLVVAGGPTYEQYF
CDR3nt: TGTGCTAGTGGTTTGGTTGTAGCGGGAGGGCCAACCTACGAGCAGTACTTC

d_gene: TRBD1
v_gene: TRBV12-5
abundance: NA
j_gene: TRBJ2-3
CDR3aa: CASGPSGQGGDTQYF
CDR3nt: TGTGCTAGTGGCCCCTCGGGACAGGGGGGAGATACGCAGTATTTT

d_gene: TRBD1
v_gene: TRBV5-1
abundance: NA
j_gene: TRBJ1-2
CDR3aa: CASSWWDRGSGYTF
CDR3nt: TGCGCCAGCAGCTGGTGGGACAGGGGAAGCGGCTACACCTTC

d_gene: TRBD2
v_gene: TRBV9
abundance: NA
j_gene: TRBJ2-5
CDR3aa: CASSGPPSGGLVFPETQYF
CDR3nt: TGTGCCAGCAGCGGTCCCCCTAGCGGGGGACTTGTTTTTCCGGAGACCCAGTACTTC

d_gene: TRBD1
v_gene: TRBV28
abundance: NA
j_gene: TRBJ2-7
CDR3aa: CASSSGGRSYEQYF
CDR3nt: TGTGCCAGCAGTTCAGGGGGTCGCTCCTACGAGCAGTACTTC

d_gene: NA
v_gene: TRBV18
abundance: NA
j_gene: TRBJ2-7
CDR3aa: CASSPGVGVGSEQYF
CDR3nt: TGTGCCAGTTCACCAGGGGTAGGTGTGGGGAGCGAGCAGTACTTC

d_gene: NA
v_gene: TRBV28
abundance: NA
j_gene: TRBJ1-1
CDR3aa: CASSSAGLNTEAFF
CDR3nt: TGTGCCAGCAGTTCGGCAGGACTTAACACTGAAGCTTTCTTT

d_gene: TRBD2
v_gene: TRBV5-1
abundance: few
j_gene: TRBJ2-3
CDR3aa: CASSSGLAGGDTDTQYF
CDR3nt: TGCGCCAGCAGCTCCGGACTAGCGGGGGGGGACACAGATACGCAGTATTTT

d_gene: NA
v_gene: TRBV2
abundance: NA
j_gene: TRBJ1-2
CDR3aa: CASSPGRGRTNYGYTF
CDR3nt: TGTGCCAGCAGTCCCGGCCGAGGGAGAACTAACTATGGCTACACCTTC

d_gene: NA
v_gene: TRBV4-1
abundance: NA
j_gene: TRBJ1-4
CDR3aa: CASSQGQNNEKLFF
CDR3nt: TGCGCCAGCAGCCAAGGACAGAATAATGAAAAACTGTTTTTT

d_gene: NA
v_gene: TRBV29-1
abundance: NA
j_gene: TRBJ1-2
CDR3aa: CSVEENLTVGYTF
CDR3nt: TGCAGCGTTGAAGAGAACCTTACGGTAGGCTACACCTTC

d_gene: TRBD1
v_gene: TRBV6-5
abundance: NA
j_gene: TRBJ1-6
CDR3aa: CASSWDRVNSPLHF
CDR3nt: TGTGCCAGCAGCTGGGACAGGGTCAATTCACCCCTCCACTTT

d_gene: NA
v_gene: TRBV7-2
abundance: NA
j_gene: TRBJ2-7
CDR3aa: CASSFGGAYEQYF
CDR3nt: TGTGCCAGCAGCTTCGGCGGGGCCTACGAGCAGTACTTC

d_gene: NA
v_gene: TRBV15
abundance: NA
j_gene: TRBJ1-1
CDR3aa: CATSNRHQMNTEAFF
CDR3nt: TGTGCCACCAGCAACCGACACCAGATGAACACTGAAGCTTTCTTT

d_gene: NA
v_gene: TRBV5-1
abundance: NA
j_gene: TRBJ2-5
CDR3aa: CASSLVGQLQETQYF
CDR3nt: TGCGCCAGCAGCTTGGTCGGACAGCTCCAAGAGACCCAGTACTTC

d_gene: TRBD2
v_gene: TRBV28
abundance: NA
j_gene: TRBJ2-7
CDR3aa: CASSSRGTSGAFGYEQYF
CDR3nt: TGTGCCAGCAGTTCCCGCGGGACTAGCGGGGCCTTTGGGTACGAGCAGTACTTC

d_gene: TRBD2
v_gene: TRBV27
abundance: once
j_gene: TRBJ2-1
CDR3aa: CASSRGLAGSDEQFF
CDR3nt: TGTGCCAGCAGCAGGGGACTAGCGGGAAGCGATGAGCAGTTCTTC

d_gene: NA
v_gene: TRBV5-1
abundance: NA
j_gene: TRBJ2-1
CDR3aa: CASSLTPGSYNEQFF
CDR3nt: TGCGCCAGCAGCTTGACGCCGGGATCCTACAATGAGCAGTTCTTC

d_gene: NA
v_gene: TRBV11-3
abundance: NA
j_gene: TRBJ2-1
CDR3aa: CASSRVGGNEQFF
CDR3nt: TGTGCCAGCAGCCGGGTAGGGGGTAATGAGCAGTTCTTC

d_gene: NA
v_gene: TRBV19
abundance: NA
j_gene: TRBJ2-1
CDR3aa: CASSMGTSNNEQFF
CDR3nt: TGTGCCAGTAGTATGGGCACGTCGAACAATGAGCAGTTCTTC

d_gene: TRBD1
v_gene: TRBV18
abundance: NA
j_gene: TRBJ2-5
CDR3aa: CASSPPMDREETQYF
CDR3nt: TGTGCCAGCTCACCACCGATGGACAGGGAAGAGACCCAGTACTTC

d_gene: NA
v_gene: TRBV6-1
abundance: NA
j_gene: TRBJ1-1
CDR3aa: CASSRTGSKAEAFF
CDR3nt: TGTGCCAGCAGTCGAACAGGGTCCAAGGCTGAAGCTTTCTTT

d_gene: NA
v_gene: TRBV7-9
abundance: few
j_gene: TRBJ2-3
CDR3aa: CASSPMVPRSTDTQYF
CDR3nt: TGTGCCAGCAGCCCCATGGTACCGCGTAGCACAGATACGCAGTATTTT

d_gene: TRBD1
v_gene: TRBV10-2
abundance: NA
j_gene: TRBJ1-1
CDR3aa: CASSLQGSNTEAFF
CDR3nt: TGCGCCAGCAGCCTACAGGGGTCCAACACTGAAGCTTTCTTT

d_gene: NA
v_gene: TRBV6-6
abundance: few
j_gene: TRBJ1-1
CDR3aa: CASSRTVTNTEAFF
CDR3nt: TGTGCCAGCAGTCGGACAGTAACTAACACTGAAGCTTTCTTT

d_gene: NA
v_gene: TRBV28
abundance: NA
j_gene: TRBJ2-1
CDR3aa: CASSLNNREQFF
CDR3nt: TGTGCCAGCAGTCTAAATAACAGGGAGCAGTTCTTC

d_gene: TRBD2
v_gene: TRBV6-1
abundance: NA
j_gene: TRBJ2-1
CDR3aa: CASSAGLASYEQFF
CDR3nt: TGTGCCAGCAGCGCCGGACTAGCGAGTTATGAGCAGTTCTTC

d_gene: TRBD1
v_gene: TRBV29-1
abundance: NA
j_gene: TRBJ1-1
CDR3aa: CSVVRGQNTEAFF
CDR3nt: TGCAGCGTTGTCAGGGGGCAGAACACTGAAGCTTTCTTT

d_gene: TRBD1
v_gene: TRBV7-9
abundance: NA
j_gene: TRBJ1-6
CDR3aa: CASSFGQDRSPLHF
CDR3nt: TGTGCCAGCAGCTTTGGACAGGATAGATCACCCCTCCACTTT

d_gene: NA
v_gene: TRBV5-4
abundance: few
j_gene: TRBJ2-7
CDR3aa: CASSLQGSEQYF
CDR3nt: TGTGCCAGCAGCTTACAGGGATCCGAGCAGTACTTC

d_gene: NA
v_gene: TRBV6-6
abundance: NA
j_gene: TRBJ2-7
CDR3aa: CASSLDSYEQYF
CDR3nt: TGTGCCAGCAGCCTCGACAGCTACGAGCAGTACTTC